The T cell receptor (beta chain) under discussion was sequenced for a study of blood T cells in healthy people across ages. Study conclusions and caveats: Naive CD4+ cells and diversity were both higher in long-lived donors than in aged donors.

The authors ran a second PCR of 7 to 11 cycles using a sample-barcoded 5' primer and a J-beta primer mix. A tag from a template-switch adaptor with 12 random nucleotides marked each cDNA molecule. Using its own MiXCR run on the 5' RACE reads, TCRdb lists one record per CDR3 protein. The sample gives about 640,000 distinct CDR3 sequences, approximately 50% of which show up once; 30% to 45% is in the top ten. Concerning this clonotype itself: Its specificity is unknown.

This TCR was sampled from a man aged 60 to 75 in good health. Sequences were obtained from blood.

CDR3 coding DNA: TGTGCCAGCAGCTTAGTTTGGCAGGGAAACTCCTACGAGCAGTACTTC. This codes for CASSLVWQGNSYEQYF. The chain is built from TRBV7-9 and TRBJ2-7, with D perhaps matching TRBD1 (5 bases). Germline V CDR1 and CDR2: SEHNR, FQNEAQ (reference sequence). Trimming took off 1 base at V and 0 bases at J, with 13 bases between the two ends. This CDR3 is 16 amino acids long.